This T cell receptor (beta chain) was sequenced during a study of identical twins. The study, taken as a whole, reports: Cord blood beta clonotypes that were abundant carried fewer insertions, and memory repertoires showed no such trend. Models came in too low on out-of-frame TCR alpha sharing in monozygotic twins. Sharing of beta out-of-frame sequences by twins showed a weaker excess.

Germline V gene lookup returns CDR1 KGHSH and CDR2 LQKENI. This CDR3 has 14 residues. The V end lost 3 bases, the J end lost 7 bases, and 13 bases lay between the germline ends. Addition of a universal primer site occurred through template switching, and cDNA carried unique molecular identifiers. MiXCR, applied by TCRdb to the 5' RACE reads, yields one record per CDR3 protein. This table holds roughly 570,000 distinct CDR3 sequences, nearly 10% found once. In regard to this clonotype: No antigen is known for it.

The same specimen was also included in a second study, on yellow fever vaccine responses in identical twins.

The source of this sequence is a woman aged 18-29 years in good health. The chain uses TRBV18 and TRBJ1-5, with D uncertain. Sample: PBMCs. The CDR3 here is CASSPDLFFQPQHF. CDR3 nucleotides: TGTGCCAGCTCACCGGACCTTTTCTTCCAGCCCCAGCATTTT.